What follows are 21 T cell receptor beta chains derived from one specimen sequenced in a study of blood T cells in healthy people across ages. Primed by a sample-barcoded 5' primer and a J-beta primer mix, a second PCR proceeded for about 6 to 11 cycles. MiXCR, applied by TCRdb to the 5' RACE reads, yields one record per CDR3 protein. The repertoire consists of roughly 800,000 distinct CDR3 sequences, with approximately 24% occurring once and the leading ten covering around 3%. These data were also filed under a second study, of T cells of mothers and their children.

The specimen sequenced was blood. These receptors were obtained from a boy younger than 18 in good health.

J is TRBJ2-7 and V is TRBV27; 12 bases line up with TRBD1. V shed 5 bases, J shed 7 bases, and the junction held 6 bases outside the gene matches. The germline gives CDR1 MNHEY, CDR2 SMNVEV (reference sequence). This CDR3 comprises 14 residues. In nucleotides, the CDR3 is TGTGCCAGCAGTCCCCGGGACAGGGGGCAGGAGCAGTACTTC. Translated, it gives CASSPRDRGQEQYF.

A few counts support this clonotype. This chain uses TRBV27 with TRBJ2-3; 8 bases are a match to TRBD2. CDR1 and CDR2 (germline): MNHEY, SMNVEV (reference sequence). This CDR3 has 18 amino acids. Trimming removed 4 bases from V and 3 bases from J; junction bases left unmatched: 15. The CDR3 loop is CASSSGFSERGITDTQYF. CDR3 DNA: TGTGCCAGCAGTTCTGGGTTCTCGGAGCGGGGGATTACAGATACGCAGTATTTT.

This clonotype was seen a handful of times. The chain combines TRBV2 with TRBJ2-5; 9 nucleotides line up with TRBD2. Germline V gene sequence: CDR1 SNHLY, CDR2 FYNNEI. The V segment lost 4 bases and the J segment 4 bases; nucleotides outside the gene matches: 7. The CDR3 consists of 15 residues. The DNA of the CDR3 is TGTGCCAGCAGTGCCCGCGGGGGGGCCGTAGAGACCCAGTACTTC. Its translation is CASSARGGAVETQYF.

This clonotype was detected a few times. This chain connects TRBV7-2 to TRBJ1-2; unclear D gene. The V and J ends lost 1 base and 8 bases respectively, with 14 bases between them. The CDR3 loop spans 14 amino acids. CDR1 SGHTA and CDR2 FQGNSA come from the germline V gene. CDR3 sequence reads: CASSLVPDLRGYTF. CDR3 nucleotide sequence: TGTGCCAGCAGCTTAGTCCCGGATTTAAGGGGCTACACCTTC.

In its sample, this clonotype was seen a few times. CDR3 sequence reads: CASSQVGGGEAFF. The CDR3 nucleotides read TGCGCCAGCAGCCAAGTGGGAGGGGGTGAAGCTTTCTTT. This chain connects TRBV4-1 to TRBJ1-1; D perhaps matches TRBD1 (6 bases). Per the germline V gene, CDR1 is MGHRA and CDR2 is YSYEKL. The V end lost 1 base, the J end lost 7 bases, and 10 bases lay between the germline ends. The CDR3 consists of 13 residues.

This chain joins TRBV7-9 and TRBJ2-5; the D is unclear. The J call may be in error: the DNA end matches TRBJ2-7 better. The CDR3 has 16 residues. CDR1 and CDR2 (germline): SEHNR, FQNEAQ (reference sequence). This chain's CDR3 is CASSPSGPGGAYEQYF. The CDR3 DNA follows: TGTGCCAGCAGCCCCTCCGGCCCTGGTGGGGCCTACGAGCAGTACTTC.

The chain links TRBV7-9 to TRBJ1-3; D remains ambiguous. Germline V gene lookup returns CDR1 SEHNR and CDR2 FQNEAQ (reference sequence). The CDR3 runs 14 residues. Trimming stripped 5 bases from V and 2 bases from J, with 10 bases between. This chain's CDR3 is CASSPLGTGNTIYF. In nucleotides, the CDR3 is TGTGCCAGCAGCCCCCTCGGGACTGGAAACACCATATATTTT.

J is TRBJ1-4 and V is TRBV5-5; D not certain. V shed 4 bases and J shed 7 bases, with 20 bases lying between them. Germline V gene data show CDR1 as SGHKS and CDR2 as YYEKEE (reference sequence). The length of the CDR3 is 16 residues. The CDR3 is CASSPLTRGSGEKLFF. DNA for the CDR3: TGTGCCAGCAGCCCTTTGACCCGTGGATCAGGTGAAAAACTGTTTTTT.

The chain carries TRBV18 and TRBJ2-5; TRBD2 is a possible D gene (6 bases). The DNA end is more similar to TRBJ2-7, so the J call may be wrong. The V gene's germline CDR1 is KGHSH and CDR2 LQKENI. The CDR3 spans 13 residues. The CDR3 bases are TGTGCCAGCTCACCCGGGAGCTACTACGAGCAGTACTTC. This gives the protein CASSPGSYYEQYF.

This chain connects TRBV12-3 or TRBV12-4 to TRBJ2-1; TRBD1 or TRBD2 may be the D gene (5 bases each). The V end was cut by 5 bases, the J end by 0 bases, with 11 bases between. This CDR3 spans 15 amino acids. CDR3: CASSHGGSSYNEQFF. CDR3 in DNA: TGTGCCAGCAGTCATGGGGGAAGCTCCTACAATGAGCAGTTCTTC.

This clonotype was observed a handful of times. The gene calls are TRBV7-3 and TRBJ2-7, with TRBD1 matching 7 bases. Germline loops: CDR1 SGHTA, CDR2 FQGTGA. After removal of 2 bases from V and 6 bases from J, the junction contained 10 bases not matched to a gene. The CDR3 has 15 amino acids. CDR3 DNA sequence: TGTGCCAGCAGCTTACGGGCCGGGACAGCGACCGAGCAGTACTTC. Encoded protein: CASSLRAGTATEQYF.

V and J are TRBV6-1 and TRBJ2-7; D not certain. V shed 7 bases and J shed 0 bases, with 13 bases lying between them. This CDR3 comprises 14 residues. CDR1 MNHNS and CDR2 SASEGT come from the germline V gene. CDR3 protein: CASTDPVYSYEQYF. CDR3 nucleotide sequence: TGTGCCAGCACCGACCCGGTATACTCCTACGAGCAGTACTTC.

The chain uses TRBV15 and TRBJ1-6; 7 bases map to TRBD1. The J segment lost 11 bases and the V segment lost 7 bases, leaving 8 bases of the junction unmatched. Germline CDR1 LNHNV, CDR2 YYDKDF (reference sequence). The CDR3 has 13 residues. The CDR3 spells CATTLTGKAPLHF. The DNA for the CDR3 is TGTGCCACCACCCTGACAGGGAAGGCACCCCTCCACTTT.

The gene calls are TRBV6-6 and TRBJ2-3; TRBD2 matches 7 bases. The CDR3 extends over 16 amino acids. CDR1 and CDR2 from the germline V gene are MNHNY and SVGAGI (reference sequence). The junction had 9 bases not matched to a gene; V was cut back by 6 bases and J by 0 bases. The CDR3 loop is CASRHNIAGSTDTQYF. The CDR3 DNA reads as TGTGCCAGCAGACATAACATAGCGGGTAGCACAGATACGCAGTATTTT.

Turning to this clonotype: This may be a read error, as it is one base from a much larger clone. The gene calls are TRBV20-1 and TRBJ2-6; 7 bases agree with TRBD1. Germline V gene sequence: CDR1 DFQATT, CDR2 SNEGSKA (reference sequence). The CDR3 is 15 amino acids. The DNA of the CDR3 is TGCAGTGCCCGGGACAGCACCTCAGGGGCCGACGTCCTGACTTTC. This sequence encodes CSARDSTSGADVLTF.

J is TRBJ1-2 and V is TRBV5-1; 9 bases agree with TRBD1. V trimming: 2 bases; J trimming: 6 bases; junction bases outside the gene matches: 5. The CDR3 extends over 14 amino acids. Per the germline V gene, CDR1 is SGHRS and CDR2 is YFSETQ. The CDR3 sequence is CASSLDRGSNGYTF. The CDR3 nucleotides are TGCGCCAGCAGCTTAGACAGGGGGTCTAATGGCTACACCTTC.

A few counts support this clonotype. The chain has TRBV12-3 or TRBV12-4 and TRBJ1-2; D gene ambiguous. V lost 3 bases, J lost 5 bases, and 16 bases lay in between. The CDR3 has 15 residues. As DNA, the CDR3 is TGTGCCAGCAGTTTCTATCCTCCAGGTACTTATGGCTACACCTTC. Its protein product is CASSFYPPGTYGYTF.

This clonotype has a single count. CDR3 protein: CSASPSRLSHEQYF. The CDR3 nucleotides read TGCAGTGCTAGCCCGTCCAGGTTGTCCCACGAGCAGTACTTC. V usage is TRBV20-1 and J usage is TRBJ2-5; D uncertain. The J call may be wrong; the DNA end is better matched by TRBJ2-7. The length of the CDR3 is 14 residues. Germline loops: CDR1 DFQATT, CDR2 SNEGSKA (reference sequence).

The J gene is TRBJ1-2, the V gene TRBV5-1; D not certain. This CDR3 contains 14 residues. The V and J ends lost 0 bases and 5 bases respectively, with 11 bases between them. Germline V gene lookup returns CDR1 SGHRS and CDR2 YFSETQ. The DNA of the CDR3 is TGCGCCAGCAGCTTGGGTCCAGAAACTTATGGCTACACCTTC. Translated, it gives CASSLGPETYGYTF.

The chain uses TRBV7-2 and TRBJ1-6; TRBD1 is a possible D gene (5 bases). The CDR3 spans 13 residues. Trimming cost V 11 bases and J 5 bases, with 13 bases left between them. Germline V gives CDR1 SGHTA, CDR2 FQGNSA. This CDR3 reads CAGRGADNSPLHF. Written as DNA, the CDR3 is TGTGCCGGCCGAGGGGCGGATAATTCACCCCTCCACTTT. Based on the CDR3 plus reference TRBV7-2 and TRBJ1-6, the full variable domain is GAGVSQSPSNKVTEKGKDVELRCDPISGHTALYWYRQSLGQGLEFLIYFQGNSAPDKSGLPSDRFSAERTGGSVSTLTIQRTQQEDSAVYLCAGRGADNSPLHFGNGTRLTVT.

In this sample, this clonotype turned up a few times. The V and J genes are TRBV28 and TRBJ2-7; 8 bases line up with TRBD1. CDR3 length: 15 amino acids. Germline V lookup: CDR1 MDHEN, CDR2 SYDVKM. Unmatched junction bases numbered 10, after V lost 7 bases and J lost 2 bases. The CDR3 DNA reads TGTGCCAGCACCCCTCTTGGACAGGGAACCTACGAGCAGTACTTC. Its translation: CASTPLGQGTYEQYF.